Listed below are T cell receptor beta chains from one sample, sequenced in a study of PD-1 blockade in classical Hodgkin lymphoma. Measured with immunoSEQ multiplex PCR; TCRdb has only the in-frame clones, and not every one. The sample contains roughly 47,000 clones, around 82% of which appear only once. Sequenced here: peripheral blood mononuclear cells (PBMCs), sampled before the second cycle of nivolumab. These receptor sequences come from a human donor with classical Hodgkin lymphoma. Both conserved end residues are part of each CDR3. Fields, in order: clone size, V gene, D gene, J gene, CDR3 protein, CDR3 DNA. The D gene is left open where the match is weak. Rows give clone size only sometimes, using once, few, many, or a class for an expanded clone.

clone size: .
V gene: TRBV30
D gene: TRBD2
J gene: TRBJ2-3
CDR3 protein: CALERDLTDTQYF
CDR3 DNA: TGTGCCTTAGAGCGGGATTTAACAGATACGCAGTATTTT

clone size: .
V gene: TRBV7-2
D gene: TRBD1
J gene: TRBJ1-1
CDR3 protein: CASSSTGAATEAFF
CDR3 DNA: TGTGCCAGCAGCTCTACAGGGGCCGCAACTGAAGCTTTCTTT

clone size: once
V gene: TRBV18
D gene: TRBD1
J gene: TRBJ2-3
CDR3 protein: CASSPLDTGDTDTQYF
CDR3 DNA: TGTGCCAGCTCACCACTTGACACAGGGGACACAGATACGCAGTATTTT

clone size: .
V gene: TRBV4-2
D gene: .
J gene: TRBJ2-3
CDR3 protein: CASSLRGPGQDTQYF
CDR3 DNA: TGTGCCAGCAGTCTGCGGGGGCCGGGACAGGATACGCAGTATTTT

clone size: .
V gene: TRBV7-9
D gene: .
J gene: TRBJ2-7
CDR3 protein: CASSLGFYEQYF
CDR3 DNA: TGTGCCAGCAGCTTAGGGTTCTACGAGCAGTACTTC

clone size: .
V gene: TRBV30
D gene: TRBD1
J gene: TRBJ2-7
CDR3 protein: CAWTTGGEQYF
CDR3 DNA: TGTGCCTGGACTACAGGGGGCGAGCAGTACTTC

clone size: .
V gene: TRBV5-6
D gene: .
J gene: TRBJ1-5
CDR3 protein: CASSFGPGTLNQPQHF
CDR3 DNA: TGTGCCAGCAGCTTTGGTCCAGGCACGCTCAATCAGCCCCAGCATTTT

clone size: once
V gene: TRBV2
D gene: TRBD2
J gene: TRBJ2-4
CDR3 protein: CASGVASGRGGIQYF
CDR3 DNA: TGTGCCAGCGGGGTTGCTAGCGGGAGGGGTGGCATTCAGTACTTC

clone size: .
V gene: TRBV19
D gene: TRBD1
J gene: TRBJ1-1
CDR3 protein: CASSKRDRTMNTEAFF
CDR3 DNA: TGTGCCAGTAGTAAGCGGGACAGGACCATGAACACTGAAGCTTTCTTT

clone size: .
V gene: TRBV2
D gene: TRBD1
J gene: TRBJ2-5
CDR3 protein: CASSRGQQETQYF
CDR3 DNA: TGTGCCAGCAGTCGGGGACAGCAAGAGACCCAGTACTTC

clone size: .
V gene: TRBV11-2
D gene: .
J gene: TRBJ2-4
CDR3 protein: CASSLDQWLAIVKNIQYF
CDR3 DNA: TGTGCCAGCAGCTTAGATCAGTGGCTAGCGATCGTCAAAAACATTCAGTACTTC

clone size: once
V gene: TRBV10-1
D gene: TRBD2
J gene: TRBJ2-1
CDR3 protein: CASSVTSGRYNEQFF
CDR3 DNA: TGCGCCAGCAGTGTTACTAGCGGGAGGTACAATGAGCAGTTCTTC

clone size: .
V gene: TRBV7-2
D gene: .
J gene: TRBJ1-3
CDR3 protein: CASSLKGGNTIYF
CDR3 DNA: TGTGCCAGCAGCTTAAAGGGGGGAAACACCATATATTTT

clone size: .
V gene: TRBV19
D gene: .
J gene: TRBJ1-1
CDR3 protein: CASSIAGAHMNTEAFF
CDR3 DNA: TGTGCCAGTAGTATAGCCGGGGCACATATGAACACTGAAGCTTTCTTT

clone size: .
V gene: TRBV11-2
D gene: .
J gene: TRBJ2-7
CDR3 protein: CASAWGAEYEQYF
CDR3 DNA: TGTGCCAGCGCTTGGGGAGCGGAGTACGAGCAGTACTTC

clone size: few
V gene: TRBV11-2
D gene: .
J gene: TRBJ2-1
CDR3 protein: CASSLDLGPFSYNEQFF
CDR3 DNA: TGTGCCAGCAGCTTAGATCTAGGGCCGTTCTCCTACAATGAGCAGTTCTTC

clone size: .
V gene: TRBV9
D gene: .
J gene: TRBJ2-1
CDR3 protein: CASSVSGLLNNEQFF
CDR3 DNA: TGTGCCAGCAGCGTTAGCGGACTTCTTAACAATGAGCAGTTCTTC

clone size: .
V gene: TRBV5-6
D gene: .
J gene: TRBJ2-7
CDR3 protein: CASSGWTESSYEQYF
CDR3 DNA: TGTGCCAGCAGCGGATGGACAGAGAGCTCCTACGAGCAGTACTTC

clone size: .
V gene: TRBV5-1
D gene: .
J gene: TRBJ1-3
CDR3 protein: CASTRDGDSGNTIYF
CDR3 DNA: TGCGCCAGCACCCGGGACGGAGACTCTGGAAACACCATATATTTT

clone size: .
V gene: TRBV18
D gene: TRBD1
J gene: TRBJ1-1
CDR3 protein: CASSGQGGTEAFF
CDR3 DNA: TGTGCCAGCTCAGGACAGGGGGGGACTGAAGCTTTCTTT

clone size: .
V gene: TRBV27
D gene: TRBD1
J gene: TRBJ2-1
CDR3 protein: CASRRTGGGNEQFF
CDR3 DNA: TGTGCCAGCAGGCGGACAGGGGGTGGAAATGAGCAGTTCTTC

clone size: once
V gene: TRBV5-1
D gene: TRBD1
J gene: TRBJ2-7
CDR3 protein: CASSLAGTGVTVGGQYF
CDR3 DNA: TGCGCCAGCAGCTTGGCGGGGACAGGCGTTACCGTAGGTGGGCAGTACTTC

clone size: few
V gene: TRBV2
D gene: .
J gene: TRBJ1-6
CDR3 protein: CASSGIGSGSPLHF
CDR3 DNA: TGTGCCAGCAGTGGAATAGGGTCAGGTTCACCCCTCCACTTT

clone size: .
V gene: TRBV7-9
D gene: TRBD2
J gene: TRBJ2-5
CDR3 protein: CASSLELAEQETQYF
CDR3 DNA: TGTGCCAGCAGCTTAGAACTAGCGGAACAAGAGACCCAGTACTTC

clone size: .
V gene: TRBV7-9
D gene: .
J gene: TRBJ1-3
CDR3 protein: CASSLPGYSGNTIYF
CDR3 DNA: TGTGCCAGCAGCTTGCCGGGTTACTCTGGAAACACCATATATTTT

clone size: few
V gene: TRBV7-8
D gene: .
J gene: TRBJ1-2
CDR3 protein: CATDLRGVYGYTF
CDR3 DNA: TGTGCCACCGACCTTAGGGGGGTCTATGGCTACACCTTC

clone size: .
V gene: TRBV11-2
D gene: .
J gene: TRBJ2-1
CDR3 protein: CASSPNRWGSEQFF
CDR3 DNA: TGTGCCAGCAGCCCGAACAGATGGGGTAGCGAGCAGTTCTTC

clone size: .
V gene: TRBV19
D gene: TRBD1
J gene: TRBJ1-2
CDR3 protein: CASSPGTGLHYGYTF
CDR3 DNA: TGTGCCAGTAGTCCAGGGACAGGGCTCCACTATGGCTACACCTTC

clone size: .
V gene: TRBV7-3
D gene: .
J gene: TRBJ1-1
CDR3 protein: CASSLNGNQGAFF
CDR3 DNA: TGTGCCAGCAGCTTAAACGGGAATCAAGGAGCTTTCTTT

clone size: .
V gene: TRBV28
D gene: .
J gene: TRBJ1-5
CDR3 protein: CASRGWNSNQPQHF
CDR3 DNA: TGTGCCAGCAGAGGGTGGAATAGCAATCAGCCCCAGCATTTT

clone size: .
V gene: TRBV16
D gene: .
J gene: TRBJ2-1
CDR3 protein: CASSQSAQGNEQFF
CDR3 DNA: TGTGCCAGCAGCCAATCTGCGCAGGGAAATGAGCAGTTCTTC

clone size: .
V gene: TRBV14
D gene: TRBD1
J gene: TRBJ1-2
CDR3 protein: CASSHLTRAGGVSGYTF
CDR3 DNA: TGTGCCAGCAGCCATTTGACGAGGGCAGGGGGTGTCTCTGGCTACACCTTC

clone size: .
V gene: TRBV5-1
D gene: .
J gene: TRBJ2-5
CDR3 protein: CASGIGETQYF
CDR3 DNA: TGCGCCAGCGGGATTGGGGAGACCCAGTACTTC

clone size: .
V gene: TRBV7-3
D gene: .
J gene: TRBJ2-2
CDR3 protein: CASSLSGPRTGELFF
CDR3 DNA: TGTGCCAGCAGCTTATCGGGCCCCCGGACTGGGGAGCTGTTTTTT

clone size: .
V gene: TRBV7-3
D gene: .
J gene: TRBJ2-1
CDR3 protein: CASSLSGSEQFF
CDR3 DNA: TGTGCCAGCAGCTTATCCGGCAGTGAGCAGTTCTTC

clone size: .
V gene: TRBV7-3
D gene: .
J gene: TRBJ2-1
CDR3 protein: CASSLASLDEQFF
CDR3 DNA: TGTGCCAGCAGCTTAGCCTCTTTAGATGAGCAGTTCTTC

clone size: .
V gene: TRBV30
D gene: .
J gene: TRBJ1-4
CDR3 protein: CAWSVRVGTTATNEKLFF
CDR3 DNA: TGTGCCTGGAGTGTTCGGGTAGGGACAACCGCAACTAATGAAAAACTGTTTTTT

clone size: .
V gene: TRBV2
D gene: TRBD2
J gene: TRBJ2-3
CDR3 protein: CASNGLAGSTDTQYF
CDR3 DNA: TGTGCCAGCAATGGACTAGCGGGAAGCACAGATACGCAGTATTTT

clone size: .
V gene: TRBV4-3
D gene: .
J gene: TRBJ1-1
CDR3 protein: CASSQDPGGAFTEAFF
CDR3 DNA: TGCGCCAGCAGCCAAGATCCCGGGGGCGCTTTCACTGAAGCTTTCTTT

clone size: .
V gene: TRBV19
D gene: .
J gene: TRBJ1-1
CDR3 protein: CASSIEGVKTEAFF
CDR3 DNA: TGTGCCAGTAGTATCGAAGGGGTGAAGACTGAAGCTTTCTTT

clone size: few
V gene: TRBV7-9
D gene: TRBD1
J gene: TRBJ2-3
CDR3 protein: CASSPGGSTDTQYF
CDR3 DNA: TGTGCCAGCAGCCCAGGGGGAAGCACAGATACGCAGTATTTT

clone size: .
V gene: TRBV12-5
D gene: .
J gene: TRBJ2-4
CDR3 protein: CASGLGAQVTKNIQYF
CDR3 DNA: TGTGCTAGTGGTTTGGGCGCGCAGGTGACCAAAAACATTCAGTACTTC

clone size: .
V gene: TRBV28
D gene: .
J gene: TRBJ2-3
CDR3 protein: CASSFVMGTDTQYF
CDR3 DNA: TGTGCCAGCAGTTTCGTAATGGGCACAGATACGCAGTATTTT

clone size: .
V gene: TRBV28
D gene: .
J gene: TRBJ2-1
CDR3 protein: CASSFLPYNEQFF
CDR3 DNA: TGTGCCAGCAGTTTTCTCCCATACAATGAGCAGTTCTTC

clone size: .
V gene: TRBV7-2
D gene: .
J gene: TRBJ1-2
CDR3 protein: CASSLKGPLNYGYTF
CDR3 DNA: TGTGCCAGCAGCTTAAAGGGGCCCTTGAACTATGGCTACACCTTC

clone size: .
V gene: TRBV4-2
D gene: .
J gene: TRBJ1-5
CDR3 protein: CASSQVNGLPVGQPQHF
CDR3 DNA: TGTGCCAGCAGCCAAGTGAACGGACTTCCAGTAGGACAGCCCCAGCATTTT

clone size: .
V gene: TRBV7-9
D gene: .
J gene: TRBJ1-1
CDR3 protein: CASSQRLNTEAFF
CDR3 DNA: TGTGCCAGCAGCCAGAGACTGAACACTGAAGCTTTCTTT

clone size: .
V gene: TRBV9
D gene: .
J gene: TRBJ2-5
CDR3 protein: CASSAWFQGEETQYF
CDR3 DNA: TGTGCCAGCAGCGCCTGGTTTCAGGGTGAGGAGACCCAGTACTTC

clone size: .
V gene: TRBV27
D gene: TRBD1
J gene: TRBJ2-1
CDR3 protein: CASSLAGTGLNYNEQFF
CDR3 DNA: TGTGCCAGCAGTTTAGCGGGGACAGGGTTAAACTACAATGAGCAGTTCTTC

clone size: .
V gene: TRBV30
D gene: TRBD2
J gene: TRBJ2-1
CDR3 protein: CAWSVRGLGLAGYSSYNEQFF
CDR3 DNA: TGTGCCTGGAGTGTACGGGGGCTCGGACTAGCGGGGTATAGCTCCTACAATGAGCAGTTCTTC

clone size: few
V gene: TRBV6-6
D gene: .
J gene: TRBJ2-3
CDR3 protein: CASSYDPGLDTQYF
CDR3 DNA: TGTGCCAGCAGTTACGATCCGGGACTAGATACGCAGTATTTT

clone size: .
V gene: TRBV19
D gene: TRBD1
J gene: TRBJ1-4
CDR3 protein: CASSASTGTTNEKLFF
CDR3 DNA: TGTGCCAGTAGTGCATCGACAGGGACCACTAATGAAAAACTGTTTTTT

clone size: .
V gene: TRBV27
D gene: .
J gene: TRBJ2-1
CDR3 protein: CASLRDGSYNEQFF
CDR3 DNA: TGTGCCAGTCTCCGGGACGGCTCCTACAATGAGCAGTTCTTC

clone size: .
V gene: TRBV5-1
D gene: TRBD1
J gene: TRBJ2-5
CDR3 protein: CASRPQPAGGTQYF
CDR3 DNA: TGCGCCAGCAGGCCTCAGCCGGCAGGGGGGACCCAGTACTTC

clone size: .
V gene: TRBV6-5
D gene: .
J gene: TRBJ1-5
CDR3 protein: CASSPRHHSNQPQHF
CDR3 DNA: TGTGCCAGCAGCCCTAGACACCATAGCAATCAGCCCCAGCATTTT

clone size: few
V gene: TRBV5-1
D gene: .
J gene: TRBJ2-3
CDR3 protein: CASSPGTDTQYF
CDR3 DNA: TGCGCCAGCAGCCCAGGCACAGATACGCAGTATTTT

clone size: medium-sized
V gene: TRBV4-3
D gene: .
J gene: TRBJ1-1
CDR3 protein: CASSQEEGRVEGAFF
CDR3 DNA: TGCGCCAGCAGCCAAGAGGAGGGGCGGGTTGAAGGAGCTTTCTTT

clone size: .
V gene: TRBV11-2
D gene: .
J gene: TRBJ1-1
CDR3 protein: CASSFGLRNTEAFF
CDR3 DNA: TGTGCCAGCAGCTTTGGACTGAGGAACACTGAAGCTTTCTTT

clone size: .
V gene: TRBV12-5
D gene: .
J gene: TRBJ2-5
CDR3 protein: CASGLFSRQETQYF
CDR3 DNA: TGTGCTAGTGGTTTGTTTTCCAGGCAAGAGACCCAGTACTTC

clone size: once
V gene: TRBV7-3
D gene: .
J gene: TRBJ2-2
CDR3 protein: CASSLRTAANTGELFF
CDR3 DNA: TGTGCCAGCAGCTTAAGGACAGCGGCGAACACCGGGGAGCTGTTTTTT